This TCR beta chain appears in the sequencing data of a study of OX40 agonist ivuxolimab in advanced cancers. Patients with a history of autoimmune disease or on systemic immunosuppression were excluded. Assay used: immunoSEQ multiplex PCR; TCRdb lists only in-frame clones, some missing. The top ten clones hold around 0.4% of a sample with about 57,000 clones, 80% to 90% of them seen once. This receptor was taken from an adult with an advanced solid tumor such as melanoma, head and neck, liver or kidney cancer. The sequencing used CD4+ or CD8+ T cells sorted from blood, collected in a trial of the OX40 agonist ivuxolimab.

The CDR3: CASSWGPGQGASGYTF. As DNA, the CDR3 is TGCGCCAGCAGCTGGGGACCGGGACAGGGGGCTTCTGGCTACACCTTC. This chain joins TRBV5-1 and TRBJ1-2; 12 positions agree with TRBD1. This CDR3 comprises 16 residues. The germline V gene has CDR1 SGHRS and CDR2 YFSETQ. J lost 7 bases, V lost 3 bases, and 10 bases had no gene match.